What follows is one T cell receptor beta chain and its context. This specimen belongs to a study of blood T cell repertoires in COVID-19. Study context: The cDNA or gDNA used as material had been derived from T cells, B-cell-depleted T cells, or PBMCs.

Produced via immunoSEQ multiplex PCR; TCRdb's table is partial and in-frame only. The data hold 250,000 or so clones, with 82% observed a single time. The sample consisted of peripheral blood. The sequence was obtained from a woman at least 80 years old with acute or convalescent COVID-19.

CDR3 bases: TGTGCCAGCGAATCCCGGGCCAACCGGGGTGGCTACACCTTC. It yields the protein CASESRANRGGYTF. This sequence joins TRBV3-1 (or the pseudogene TRBV3-2) and TRBJ1-2; D not resolved. The germline V gene has CDR1 LGHDT and CDR2 YNNKEL (reference sequence). The CDR3 spans 14 residues. Trimming pared 8 bases from V and 7 bases from J, leaving 20 bases between.